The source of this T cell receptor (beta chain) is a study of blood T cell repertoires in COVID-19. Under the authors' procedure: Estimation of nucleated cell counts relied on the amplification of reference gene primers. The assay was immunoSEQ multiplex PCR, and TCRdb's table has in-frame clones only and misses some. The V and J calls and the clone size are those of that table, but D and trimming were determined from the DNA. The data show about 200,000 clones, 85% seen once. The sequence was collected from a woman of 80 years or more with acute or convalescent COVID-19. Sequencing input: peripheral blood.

The CDR3 region has the DNA TGTGCCAGCTCACCACCGTCTCGGAGTAATGAAAAACTGTTTTTT. Amino acids: CASSPPSRSNEKLFF. V gene TRBV18 combines with J gene TRBJ1-4; D unresolved. CDR1 and CDR2 from the germline V gene are KGHSH and LQKENI. V lost 0 bases, J lost 4 bases, and 9 bases lay in between. This CDR3 has 15 amino acids.